The rows below give T cell receptor beta chains drawn from one sample of a study of STAT3 mutations in large granular lymphocyte leukemia. Method: immunoSEQ multiplex PCR; TCRdb's copy keeps in-frame clones and lacks some. This table has some 25,000 clones, 85% to 95% appearing once. Sequenced sample: peripheral blood mononuclear cells. The receptors derive from a man aged 35 to 55 with T-cell large granular lymphocyte leukemia. Some clones in this sample may be carry-over from other donors' samples. CDR3s include the opening cysteine and the closing phenylalanine or tryptophan. The order of the fields is J gene, D gene, V gene, clone size, CDR3 protein, CDR3 DNA. A D gene is named only where the DNA matches it firmly. Clone size is stated in some rows and not others, as once, few, many or a class when expanded.

>TRBJ2-7|-|TRBV28|-
CASSLTANEQYF
TGTGCCAGCAGTTTAACAGCAAACGAGCAGTACTTC
>TRBJ1-2|-|TRBV5-4|-
CASSPDGGNYGYTF
TGTGCCAGCAGCCCGGATGGGGGAAACTATGGCTACACCTTC
>TRBJ1-4|TRBD1|TRBV27|-
CASSSQGQSNEKLFF
TGTGCCAGCAGTTCCCAGGGACAGTCTAATGAAAAACTGTTTTTT
>TRBJ2-3|-|TRBV5-4|once
CASSLWGSASTDTQYF
TGTGCCAGCAGCTTGTGGGGGAGTGCTAGCACAGATACGCAGTATTTT
>TRBJ2-5|TRBD2|TRBV19|-
CASSLAGGLETQYF
TGTGCCAGTAGTCTAGCGGGGGGTTTGGAGACCCAGTACTTC
>TRBJ2-7|TRBD2|TRBV29-1|-
CSASGGAYEQYF
TGCAGCGCCTCGGGGGGAGCCTACGAGCAGTACTTC
>TRBJ2-7|TRBD1|TRBV7-9|-
CASRSPRDRGYEQYF
TGTGCCAGCAGATCCCCCCGGGACAGGGGCTACGAGCAGTACTTC
>TRBJ1-1|TRBD1|TRBV19|-
CASIPTGKTEAFF
TGTGCCAGTATTCCGACAGGGAAGACTGAAGCTTTCTTT
>TRBJ2-2|TRBD1|TRBV6-6|-
CASDRGGTGELFF
TGTGCCAGCGACAGGGGGGGCACCGGGGAGCTGTTTTTT
>TRBJ1-5|-|TRBV6-6|-
CASSGDQPQHF
TGTGCCAGCTCGGGAGATCAGCCCCAGCATTTT
>TRBJ2-3|TRBD2|TRBV5-1|-
CASMERLAGGPDTQYF
TGCGCCTCGATGGAACGACTAGCGGGGGGGCCAGATACGCAGTATTTT
>TRBJ1-3|-|TRBV5-1|-
CASSGGNSGNTIYF
TGCGCCAGCAGCGGGGGGAATTCTGGAAACACCATATATTTT
>TRBJ2-7|-|TRBV5-4|-
CASSPSVDLGAYEQYF
TGTGCCAGCAGCCCATCAGTGGACCTGGGGGCCTACGAGCAGTACTTC
>TRBJ1-2|-|TRBV5-1|-
CASSLSGGIYGGYTF
TGCGCCAGCAGCTTGTCTGGCGGGATTTATGGTGGCTACACCTTC
>TRBJ1-2|TRBD1|TRBV29-1|-
CSVGQGADYTF
TGCAGCGTCGGACAGGGTGCTGACTACACCTTC
>TRBJ2-7|-|TRBV29-1|-
CSVEGLDGSSYEQYF
TGCAGCGTTGAGGGTTTGGACGGAAGCTCCTACGAGCAGTACTTC
>TRBJ1-1|-|TRBV23-1|once
CASSQSGRRGENTEAFF
TGCGCCAGCAGTCAATCTGGGCGTCGGGGGGAGAACACTGAAGCTTTCTTT
>TRBJ2-5|-|TRBV28|-
CASSLDSDGQETQYF
TGTGCCAGCAGTTTGGACAGCGATGGGCAAGAGACCCAGTACTTC
>TRBJ1-1|-|TRBV9|-
CASSANMNTEAFF
TGTGCCAGCAGCGCTAACATGAACACTGAAGCTTTCTTT
>TRBJ2-7|TRBD2|TRBV29-1|-
CSVAATSGGARAYEQYF
TGCAGCGTTGCCGCTACTAGCGGGGGGGCTCGGGCCTACGAGCAGTACTTC
>TRBJ1-1|-|TRBV7-9|-
CASSLGLGHRITDTEAFF
TGTGCCAGCAGCTTGGGCCTGGGGCACAGAATAACGGACACTGAAGCTTTCTTT
>TRBJ2-6|TRBD1|TRBV27|once
CASSRTGGTGANVLTF
TGTGCCAGCAGTCGGACAGGGGGCACTGGGGCCAACGTCCTGACTTTC
>TRBJ1-1|-|TRBV18|-
CASSPAALNTEAFF
TGTGCCAGCTCACCAGCGGCATTGAACACTGAAGCTTTCTTT
>TRBJ2-5|-|TRBV2|-
CASGGQETQYF
TGTGCCAGCGGAGGACAAGAGACCCAGTACTTC
>TRBJ2-4|TRBD2|TRBV5-1|-
CASSRRTSGVLAKNIQYF
TGCGCCAGCAGCCGAAGGACTAGCGGGGTTCTAGCCAAAAACATTCAGTACTTC
>TRBJ2-1|TRBD1|TRBV25-1|-
CASRTTGVVNNEQFF
TGTGCCAGTCGGACGACAGGGGTCGTCAACAATGAGCAGTTCTTC
>TRBJ1-5|TRBD1|TRBV5-5|-
CASSQGQGDQPQHF
TGTGCCAGCAGCCAGGGACAGGGGGATCAGCCCCAGCATTTT
>TRBJ2-2|TRBD2|TRBV9|-
CASGGLAGGTGELFF
TGTGCCAGCGGTGGACTAGCGGGGGGCACCGGGGAGCTGTTTTTT
>TRBJ1-5|TRBD1|TRBV16|-
CASSPGTGSNQPQHF
TGTGCCAGCAGCCCAGGGACAGGGTCCAATCAGCCCCAGCATTTT